Listed here are 8 T cell receptor beta chains from one sample, sequenced in a study of response to subunit inactivated influenza vaccine listed by TCRdb under 2018. The library was produced with RT-PCR. The sample was run on an Illumina HiSeq 2500. The public sequencing data were trimmed at Q25 with fastp and processed into clonotypes with MiXCR by TCRdb, which kept only in-frame beta chains. One record per CDR3 amino acid sequence lists the most common genes and DNA. The sample has 300,000 to 350,000 distinct CDR3 sequences on record, approximately 20% of them singletons. Of the sample, 10% is held by the ten largest clones. The sequencing here drew on PBMCs from blood, taken about 19 months after vaccination. These receptor sequences come from a man aged 45 to 75 who received an inactivated influenza vaccine. Donor details come from another sample of the same person, matched by shared clones.

Only one count was recorded for this clonotype. The chain has TRBV4-3 and TRBJ2-5; unclear D gene. Trimming took 0 bases from V and 4 from J, leaving 12 bases between them. Germline assignment: CDR1 LGHNA and CDR2 YSLEER. This CDR3 region has 15 residues. The CDR3: CASSQDWTGGETQYF. As DNA, the CDR3 is TGCGCCAGCAGCCAAGATTGGACGGGCGGAGAGACCCAGTACTTC.

This clonotype was seen just once. J is TRBJ2-5 and V is TRBV29-1; D gene ambiguous. The CDR3 spans 13 residues. Between the trimmed V and J ends, which lost 2 bases and 5 bases, there was a span of 12 bases. Per germline, CDR1 SQVTM and CDR2 ANQGSEA. In DNA form, the CDR3 reads TGCAGCGTTGAACAGACCACACGGGAGACCCAGTACTTC. Translating it yields CSVEQTTRETQYF.

This CDR3 is CASSFPRGNTDTQYF. CDR3 nucleotide sequence: TGTGCCAGCAGCTTCCCCAGGGGAAACACAGATACGCAGTATTTT. V usage is TRBV5-4 and J usage is TRBJ2-3; D might be TRBD1 (6 bases). The CDR3 runs to 15 residues. V was pared by 2 bases and J by 2 bases, with 12 bases between. Germline V gives CDR1 SGHNT, CDR2 YYREEE (reference sequence).

J is TRBJ2-3 and V is TRBV7-9, with 13 nucleotides matching TRBD2. Looked up from germline, CDR1 is SEHNR and CDR2 is FQNEAQ (reference sequence). V lost 3 bases to trimming and J lost 4 bases; unmatched junction nucleotides: 4. CDR3 length: 16 residues. This CDR3 is CASSFTTSGGSDTQYF. CDR3 nucleotide sequence: TGTGCCAGCAGCTTCACGACTAGCGGGGGGTCAGATACGCAGTATTTT.

In this sample, this clonotype turned up a few times. This chain uses TRBV18 with TRBJ1-5; D ambiguous. CDR1 and CDR2 from the germline V gene are KGHSH and LQKENI. The CDR3 length is 15 residues. Trimming cost V 3 bases and J 0 bases, with 9 bases left between them. The CDR3 spells CASSPESYSNQPQHF. The CDR3 region has the DNA TGTGCCAGCTCACCTGAGAGTTATAGCAATCAGCCCCAGCATTTT. The variable domain in full, completed from reference TRBV18 and TRBJ1-5, reads NAGVMQNPRHLVRRRGQEARLRCSPMKGHSHVYWYRQLPEEGLKFMVYLQKENIIDESGMPKERFSAEFPKEGPSILRIQQVVRGDSAAYFCASSPESYSNQPQHFGDGTRLSIL.

The chain joins TRBV6-4 to TRBJ2-2, with D maybe TRBD2 (5 bases). The V end was cut by 10 bases, the J end by 1 base, with 10 bases between. The CDR3 has 13 residues. Germline values: CDR1 MRHNA, CDR2 SNTAGT. CDR3 nucleotides: TGTGCCACCCGACGGGAGAACACCGGGGAGCTGTTTTTT. Its translation: CATRRENTGELFF.

This clonotype has just a few counts. The chain combines TRBV20-1 with TRBJ1-3, with D possibly TRBD1 on 5 matching bases. The V gene lost 6 bases and the J gene lost 0 bases, with 12 bases spanning the gap. Germline CDR1 and CDR2: DFQATT and SNEGSKA (reference sequence). This CDR3 is 14 amino acids long. The CDR3 DNA sequence: TGCAGTGCAACCCGGGACGGCTCTGGAAACACCATATATTTT. Protein product: CSATRDGSGNTIYF.

The chain combines TRBV21-1 with TRBJ1-6. TRBV21-1 is given as a pseudogene. The CDR3 totals 18 residues. The CDR3 coding sequence is TGTGCCAGCAGCAAGCGTCTCCCACGGGCCAATATGTATTCACCCCTCCACTTT. It is translated as CASSKRLPRANMYSPLHF.